One sample yielded the 14 T cell receptor beta chains listed below, sequenced in a study of T cell responses to AZD1222 COVID-19 vaccine. Here immunoSEQ multiplex PCR was the method, and the copy in TCRdb shows in-frame clones only, minus some. Here the sample spans 95,000 to 150,000 clones, around 92% being singletons. The sample consisted of peripheral blood, taken 28 days after the second AZD1222 dose. Receptor source: an adult who received the AZD1222 COVID-19 vaccine.

The rearrangement uses TRBV19 and TRBJ2-2; D not resolved. CDR1 LNHDA and CDR2 SQIVND come from the germline V gene (reference sequence). The CDR3 runs to 13 residues. The V end was cut by 7 bases, the J end by 3 bases, with 9 bases between. The CDR3 loop reads CASKYIDTGELFF. In DNA, the CDR3 is TGTGCCAGTAAATATATCGACACCGGGGAGCTGTTTTTT. The full variable domain, completed using reference TRBV19 and TRBJ2-2, is DGGITQSPKYLFRKEGQNVTLSCEQNLNHDAMYWYRQDPGQGLRLIYYSQIVNDFQKGDIAEGYSVSREKKESFPLTVTSAQKNPTAFYLCASKYIDTGELFFGEGSRLTVL.

This clone was recorded a few times. V and J are TRBV10-2 and TRBJ1-3; D may be TRBD1 (6 bases). This CDR3 is 15 amino acids long. Germline V gives CDR1 WSHSY, CDR2 SAAADI. Trimming left V 0 bases short and J 2 bases short, with 8 bases between. This CDR3 reads CASSESSGAGNTIYF. The CDR3, as DNA: TGCGCCAGCAGTGAGTCATCAGGGGCTGGAAACACCATATATTTT.

The J gene is TRBJ1-3, the V gene TRBV9; D gene ambiguous. Germline CDR1 SGDLS, CDR2 YYNGEE. The V end was cut by 6 bases, the J end by 0 bases, with 13 bases between. The CDR3 has 15 residues. The CDR3 here is CASTLNPSSGNTIYF. CDR3 nucleotides: TGTGCCAGCACCCTTAACCCGAGCTCTGGAAACACCATATATTTT.

For the CDR3, the DNA is TGTGCCAGCAGCCTTCCCGCGCCAAGGGCCTACGAGCAGTACTTC. Protein product: CASSLPAPRAYEQYF. The rearrangement joins TRBV11-2 to TRBJ2-7, with D hard to call. CDR1 is SGHAT and CDR2 is FQNNGV in the germline V gene. The ends were cut back, 5 bases at V and 2 bases at J, with 16 bases in the middle. This CDR3 contains 15 residues. Drawing the rest from reference TRBV11-2 and TRBJ2-7, the complete variable domain is EAGVAQSPRYKIIEKRQSVAFWCNPISGHATLYWYQQILGQGPKLLIQFQNNGVVDDSQLPKDRFSAERLKGVDSTLKIQPAKLEDSAVYLCASSLPAPRAYEQYFGPGTRLTVT.

The chain links TRBV6-2 or TRBV6-3 to TRBJ2-1; 8 nucleotides line up with TRBD2. Germline CDR1 is MNHEY and CDR2 is SVGEGT. The CDR3 is made up of 15 amino acids. The V gene end was trimmed by 2 bases and the J gene end by 6 bases; junction bases not matched to a gene: 6. The CDR3 bases are TGTGCCAGCAGTTACCTCGCGGGAGGAGTCAATGAGCAGTTCTTC. It specifies CASSYLAGGVNEQFF.

The chain joins TRBV2 to TRBJ2-2, with 9 bases fitting TRBD2. The CDR3 is 16 amino acids. Germline V gives CDR1 SNHLY, CDR2 FYNNEI. J was trimmed by 4 bases and V by 4 bases; bases with no gene match: 7. DNA of the CDR3: TGTGCCAGCAGTGCGAGGCGGGGGGGCTCCACCGGGGAGCTGTTTTTT. Protein sequence: CASSARRGGSTGELFF.

V usage is TRBV5-5 and J usage is TRBJ1-5, with a possible D match to TRBD1 (5 bases). The germline V gene has CDR1 SGHKS and CDR2 YYEKEE (reference sequence). Between the trimmed V and J ends, which lost 2 bases and 0 bases, there was a span of 9 bases. The CDR3 has 15 amino acids. The CDR3 loop reads CASSLSGDSNQPQHF. The CDR3 region has the DNA TGTGCCAGCAGCTTATCGGGGGATAGCAATCAGCCCCAGCATTTT.

The rearrangement links TRBV7-2 to TRBJ2-1; D not certain. Trimming took 5 bases from V and 6 from J, leaving 11 bases between them. Germline V gene lookup returns CDR1 SGHTA and CDR2 FQGNSA. This CDR3 comprises 13 residues. CDR3 protein: CASSPEPVNEQFF. CDR3 coding DNA: TGTGCCAGCAGCCCCGAACCGGTCAATGAGCAGTTCTTC.

The chain employs TRBV5-1 and TRBJ1-5; D is undetermined. Germline loops: CDR1 SGHRS, CDR2 YFSETQ. Trimming shortened V by 0 bases and J by 0 bases, and 7 bases separated the two germline ends. This CDR3 region has 15 residues. The CDR3 reads CASSLEGNSNQPQHF. CDR3 DNA: TGCGCCAGCAGCTTGGAAGGCAATAGCAATCAGCCCCAGCATTTT.

DNA for the CDR3: TGTGCCAGCAGAGGACAGGGGAAGGCTTTCTTT. Its protein product is CASRGQGKAFF. The chain carries TRBV2 and TRBJ1-1; TRBD1 matches at 9 bases. Germline assignment: CDR1 SNHLY and CDR2 FYNNEI. Germline trimming cut 6 bases from V and 11 bases from J; bases unmatched to any gene: 4. The CDR3 is 11 residues long.

This rearrangement joins TRBV27 to TRBJ2-7, with 14 bases lining up with TRBD2. Germline CDR1 is MNHEY and CDR2 is SMNVEV (reference sequence). V trimming: 6 bases; J trimming: 0 bases; junction bases outside the gene matches: 7. This CDR3 is 17 amino acids long. For the CDR3, the DNA is TGTGCCAGCAGGGGGGGACTAGCGGGAGAGGTCTCCTACGAGCAGTACTTC. Protein sequence: CASRGGLAGEVSYEQYF.

The table lists this clone with a count of one. The chain has TRBV6-5 and TRBJ2-3; 9 bases are a match to TRBD1. Looked up from germline, CDR1 is MNHEY and CDR2 is SVGAGI. Germline trimming cut 7 bases from V and 8 bases from J; bases unmatched to any gene: 10. This CDR3 spans 14 amino acids. CDR3 nucleotide sequence: TGTGCCAGCACCCCACCGGGACAGGGCGCTACGCAGTATTTT. This translates into CASTPPGQGATQYF.

The chain employs TRBV11-2 and TRBJ1-5; D is possibly TRBD1 (6 bases). Trimming took 0 bases from V and 6 from J, leaving 9 bases between them. CDR3 size: 14 residues. Germline V CDR1 and CDR2: SGHAT, FQNNGV. In nucleotides, the CDR3 is TGTGCCAGCAGCTTAGACGGCAGGGGTCAGCCCCAGCATTTT. Translating it yields CASSLDGRGQPQHF.

The chain is built from TRBV10-3 and TRBJ1-6; TRBD1 matches 7 bases. Losses at the gene ends were 6 bases for V and 6 bases for J; bases not matched to a gene: 14. Germline CDR1 ENHRY, CDR2 SYGVKD. CDR3 size: 17 residues. The CDR3: CAISGISGGIGNSPLHF. The CDR3 bases are TGTGCCATCAGCGGAATATCAGGGGGGATCGGTAATTCACCCCTCCACTTT.